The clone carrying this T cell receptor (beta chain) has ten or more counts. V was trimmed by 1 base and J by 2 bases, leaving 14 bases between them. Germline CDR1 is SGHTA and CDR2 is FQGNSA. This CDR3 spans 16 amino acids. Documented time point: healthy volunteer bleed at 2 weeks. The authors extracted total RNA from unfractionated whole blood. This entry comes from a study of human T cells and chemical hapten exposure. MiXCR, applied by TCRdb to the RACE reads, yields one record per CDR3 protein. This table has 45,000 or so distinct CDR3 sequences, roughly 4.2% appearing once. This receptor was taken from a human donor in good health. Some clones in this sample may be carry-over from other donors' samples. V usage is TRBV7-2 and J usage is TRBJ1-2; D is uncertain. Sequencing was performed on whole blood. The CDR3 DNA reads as TGTGCCAGCAGCTTAGGTATCCTTTTGATGAACTATGGCTACACCTTC. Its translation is CASSLGILLMNYGYTF.